The clone carrying this T cell receptor beta chain was found many times. Its antigen remains unidentified. TCRdb re-derived calls from the 5' RACE reads in MiXCR, one entry per CDR3 protein. The data contain about 220,000 distinct CDR3 sequences, around 10% of them singletons. Germline CDR1 reads SGHRS; CDR2 reads YFSETQ. This CDR3 has 15 amino acids. V was pared by 0 bases and J by 10 bases, with 17 bases between. The data originate from a study of identical twins. Whole-study results and caveats: Zero-insertion analyses were open to partial confounding by invariant MAIT and iNKT cells.

Every donor was a healthy Caucasian. The sample taken for sequencing was memory (CD45RO+) T cells sorted from blood. The V call is TRBV5-1, the J call TRBJ1-5, with a tentative D call TRBD1 (5 bases). The sequence derives from a woman in her late teens or twenties in good health. CDR3 sequence reads: CASSLAGTTEEPQHF. The CDR3 DNA reads as TGCGCCAGCAGCTTGGCCGGGACGACGGAGGAACCCCAGCATTTT.